The entry below describes one T cell receptor beta chain. Antigen: not known. The germline V and J ends were trimmed by 3 bases and 0 bases, with 9 bases remaining between them. Germline values: CDR1 MDHEN, CDR2 SYDVKM. The CDR3 contains 15 residues. This entry is derived from a study of OX40 agonist ivuxolimab in advanced cancers. Study results and caveats: On average, CD8+ T cells had more expanded clones than CD4+. What antigens the expanded peripheral T cells recognized was never established. At 0.1 to 3.0 mg/kg, clonal expansion of CD4+ and CD8+ blood T cells had occurred by week 6.

Generated by immunoSEQ multiplex PCR, the TCRdb table keeps only in-frame clones and is missing some. Of tens of thousands of clones listed, roughly 80% were seen once; the top ten hold 21%. The chain uses TRBV28 and TRBJ1-3; no definite D call. The sequence was collected from an adult with an advanced solid tumor such as melanoma, head and neck, liver or kidney cancer. The source material was CD4+ or CD8+ T cells sorted from blood, sampled in a trial of the OX40 agonist ivuxolimab. Written as DNA, the CDR3 is TGTGCCAGCAGTTTCGGGTTTAACTCTGGAAACACCATATATTTT. It translates to CASSFGFNSGNTIYF.